The 5 T cell receptor beta chains presented below share a single source sample, sequenced in a study of T cell responses to AZD1222 COVID-19 vaccine. The method was immunoSEQ multiplex PCR; TCRdb's version includes in-frame clones alone and lacks a portion of them. The repertoire has some 84,000 clones, around 88% of them found once; the top ten carry around 10%. This specimen was peripheral blood, taken 28 days after the second AZD1222 dose. Receptors originate from an adult who received the AZD1222 COVID-19 vaccine.

This chain links TRBV3-1 (or the pseudogene TRBV3-2) with TRBJ1-3, with 7 bases lining up with TRBD1. With V trimmed by 0 bases and J by 0 bases, 8 bases remained unmatched. The CDR3 spans 18 residues. Germline-derived CDR1 and CDR2 are LGHDT and YNNKEL (reference sequence). The CDR3 DNA reads TGTGCCAGCAGCCAAGATTATTACGGGACAGCCTCTGGAAACACCATATATTTT. Encoded protein: CASSQDYYGTASGNTIYF.

In this sample, this clone turned up a few times. Here the CDR3 DNA reads TGTGCCAGCAGCCGACCCGGTTCGGACTTTAGAGCCTATGGCTACACCTTC. Its translation is CASSRPGSDFRAYGYTF. J is TRBJ1-2 and V is TRBV6-6; no firm D call. The V gene's germline CDR1 is MNHNY and CDR2 SVGAGI (reference sequence). The CDR3 sequence is 17 residues long. Trimming removed 6 bases at V and 4 bases at J, with 24 bases between.

CDR3 region: CAISAEQGRDGYTF. The DNA for the CDR3 is TGTGCCATCAGTGCGGAACAGGGGCGGGATGGCTACACCTTC. This chain links TRBV10-3 with TRBJ1-2; 7 bases are a match to TRBD1. The CDR3 contains 14 residues. With 4 bases clipped from V and 6 bases from J, the junction kept 8 bases outside the gene matches. CDR1 and CDR2 (germline): ENHRY, SYGVKD.

CDR3 DNA: TGTGCCAGCAGCCCCCCGGGTGTCGGAACCGGGGAGCTGTTTTTT. Encoded protein: CASSPPGVGTGELFF. V gene TRBV14 combines with J gene TRBJ2-2; D remains unclear. V was trimmed by 4 bases and J by 5 bases, leaving 14 bases between them. CDR3 length: 15 amino acids. Germline V gives CDR1 SGHDN, CDR2 FVKESK.

The chain's CDR3 is CASSPGGTISYNEQFF. CDR3 DNA: TGCGCCAGCAGCCCTGGTGGGACAATCTCCTACAATGAGCAGTTCTTC. V gene TRBV5-1 combines with J gene TRBJ2-1; weak D call: TRBD1 (6 bases). The V end was cut by 4 bases, the J end by 0 bases, with 14 bases between. The germline CDR1 and CDR2 sequences are SGHRS and YFSETQ. This CDR3 is built from 16 residues.